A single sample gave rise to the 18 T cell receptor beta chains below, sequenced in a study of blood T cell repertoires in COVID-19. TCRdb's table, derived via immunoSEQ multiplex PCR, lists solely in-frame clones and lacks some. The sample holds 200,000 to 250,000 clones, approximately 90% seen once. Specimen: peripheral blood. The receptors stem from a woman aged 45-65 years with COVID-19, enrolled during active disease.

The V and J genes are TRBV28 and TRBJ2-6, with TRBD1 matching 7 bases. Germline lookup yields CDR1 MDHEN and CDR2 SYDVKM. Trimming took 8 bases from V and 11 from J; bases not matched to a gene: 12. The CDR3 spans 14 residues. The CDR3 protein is CASVRQGWSDVLTF. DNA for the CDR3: TGTGCCAGCGTCCGACAGGGATGGAGCGACGTCCTGACTTTC.

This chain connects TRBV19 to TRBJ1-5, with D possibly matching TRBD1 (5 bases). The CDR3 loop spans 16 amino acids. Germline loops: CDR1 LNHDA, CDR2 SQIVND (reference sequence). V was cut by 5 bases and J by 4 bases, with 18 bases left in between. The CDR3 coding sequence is TGTGCCAGTAGTGCAAGCGCGGGGGTCCCGAATCAGCCCCAGCATTTT. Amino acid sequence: CASSASAGVPNQPQHF.

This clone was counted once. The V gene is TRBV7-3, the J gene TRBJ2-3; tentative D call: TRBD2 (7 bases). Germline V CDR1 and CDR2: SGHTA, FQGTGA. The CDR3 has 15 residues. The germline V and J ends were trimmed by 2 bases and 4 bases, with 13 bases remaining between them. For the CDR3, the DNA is TGTGCCAGCAGCTTAGCCGGGGGGCGGGCAGATACGCAGTATTTT. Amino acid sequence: CASSLAGGRADTQYF.

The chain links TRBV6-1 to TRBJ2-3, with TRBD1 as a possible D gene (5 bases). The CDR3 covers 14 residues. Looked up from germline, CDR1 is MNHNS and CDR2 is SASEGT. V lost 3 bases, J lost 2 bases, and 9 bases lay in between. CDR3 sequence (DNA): TGTGCCAGCAGTGACAGGGTATTCACAGATACGCAGTATTTT. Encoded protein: CASSDRVFTDTQYF.

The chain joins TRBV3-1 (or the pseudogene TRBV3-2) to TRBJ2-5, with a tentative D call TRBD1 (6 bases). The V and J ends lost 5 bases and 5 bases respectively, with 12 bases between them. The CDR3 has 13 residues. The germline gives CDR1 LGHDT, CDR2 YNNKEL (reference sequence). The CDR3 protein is CASSWDKGETQYF. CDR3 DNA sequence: TGTGCCAGCAGCTGGGACAAGGGGGAGACCCAGTACTTC.

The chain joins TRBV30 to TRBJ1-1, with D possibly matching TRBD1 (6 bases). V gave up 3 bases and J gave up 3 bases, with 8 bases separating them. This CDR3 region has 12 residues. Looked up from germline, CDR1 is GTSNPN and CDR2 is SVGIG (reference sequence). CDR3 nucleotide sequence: TGTGCCTGGAGCGAGGGGGACACTGAAGCTTTCTTT. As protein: CAWSEGDTEAFF.

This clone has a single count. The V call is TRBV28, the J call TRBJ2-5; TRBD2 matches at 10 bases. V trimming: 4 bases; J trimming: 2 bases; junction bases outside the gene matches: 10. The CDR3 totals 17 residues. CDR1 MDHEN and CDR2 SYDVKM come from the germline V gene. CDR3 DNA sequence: TGTGCCAGCAGTTCAAGGGGGCTAGCGGGGGTTCAAGAGACCCAGTACTTC. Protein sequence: CASSSRGLAGVQETQYF. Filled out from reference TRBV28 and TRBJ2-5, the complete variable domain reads DVKVTQSSRYLVKRTGEKVFLECVQDMDHENMFWYRQDPGLGLRLIYFSYDVKMKEKGDIPEGYSVSREKKERFSLILESASTNQTSMYLCASSSRGLAGVQETQYFGPGTRLLVL.

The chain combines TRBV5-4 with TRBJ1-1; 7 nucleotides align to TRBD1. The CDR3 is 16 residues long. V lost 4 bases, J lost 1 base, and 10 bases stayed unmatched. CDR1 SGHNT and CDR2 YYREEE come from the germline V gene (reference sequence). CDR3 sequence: CASSPRQGLGNTEAFF. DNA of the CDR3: TGTGCCAGCAGCCCGCGACAGGGACTGGGGAACACTGAAGCTTTCTTT.

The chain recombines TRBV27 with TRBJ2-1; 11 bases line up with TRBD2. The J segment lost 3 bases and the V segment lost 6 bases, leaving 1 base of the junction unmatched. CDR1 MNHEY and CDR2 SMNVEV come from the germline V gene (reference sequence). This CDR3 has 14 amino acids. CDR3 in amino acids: CASRTSGNYNEQFF. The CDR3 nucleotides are TGTGCCAGCAGGACTAGCGGGAACTACAATGAGCAGTTCTTC.

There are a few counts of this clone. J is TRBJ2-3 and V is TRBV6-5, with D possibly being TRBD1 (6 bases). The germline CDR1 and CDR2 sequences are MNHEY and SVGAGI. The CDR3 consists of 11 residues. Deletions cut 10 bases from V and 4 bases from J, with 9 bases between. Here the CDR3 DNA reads TGTGCCACTGAGGGGGCAGATACGCAGTATTTT. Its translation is CATEGADTQYF.

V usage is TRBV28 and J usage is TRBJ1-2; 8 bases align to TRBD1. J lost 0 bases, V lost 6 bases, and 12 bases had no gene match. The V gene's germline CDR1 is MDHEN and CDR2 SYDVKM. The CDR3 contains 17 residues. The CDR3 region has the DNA TGTGCCAGCAGACGAACGGGACAGGTTTTTCCTAACTATGGCTACACCTTC. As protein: CASRRTGQVFPNYGYTF.

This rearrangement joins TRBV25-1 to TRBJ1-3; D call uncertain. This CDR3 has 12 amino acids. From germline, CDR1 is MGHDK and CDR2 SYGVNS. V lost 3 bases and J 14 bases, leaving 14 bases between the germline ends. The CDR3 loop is CASSDMSLLLYF. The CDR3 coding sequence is TGTGCCAGCAGTGATATGAGTCTTCTGTTATATTTT.

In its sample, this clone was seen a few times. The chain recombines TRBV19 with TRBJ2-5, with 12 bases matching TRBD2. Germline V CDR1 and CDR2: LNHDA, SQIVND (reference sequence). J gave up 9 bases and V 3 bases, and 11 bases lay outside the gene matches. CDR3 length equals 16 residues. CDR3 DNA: TGTGCCAGTAGTATGATGTCTAGCGGGGGGGTCAAGGCCCAGTACTTC. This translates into CASSMMSSGGVKAQYF. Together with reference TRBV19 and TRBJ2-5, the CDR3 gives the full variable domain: DGGITQSPKYLFRKEGQNVTLSCEQNLNHDAMYWYRQDPGQGLRLIYYSQIVNDFQKGDIAEGYSVSREKKESFPLTVTSAQKNPTAFYLCASSMMSSGGVKAQYFGPGTRLLVL.

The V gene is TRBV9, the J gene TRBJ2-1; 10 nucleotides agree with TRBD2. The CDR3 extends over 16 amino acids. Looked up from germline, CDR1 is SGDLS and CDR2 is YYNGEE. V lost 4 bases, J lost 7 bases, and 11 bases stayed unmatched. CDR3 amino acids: CASSPRGSGGTNEQFF. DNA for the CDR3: TGTGCCAGCAGCCCCCGCGGTAGCGGGGGGACAAATGAGCAGTTCTTC.

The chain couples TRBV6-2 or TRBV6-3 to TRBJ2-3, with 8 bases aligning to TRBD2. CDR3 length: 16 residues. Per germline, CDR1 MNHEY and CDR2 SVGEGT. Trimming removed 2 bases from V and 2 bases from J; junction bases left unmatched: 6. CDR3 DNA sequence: TGTGCCAGCAGTTACCTATCGGGGGGGGTCACAGATACGCAGTATTTT. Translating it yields CASSYLSGGVTDTQYF.

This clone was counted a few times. CDR3 in DNA: TGTGCCAGCAGCTTAGCGGGGGCTTCCAATCAGCCCCAGCATTTT. Translating it yields CASSLAGASNQPQHF. This rearrangement joins TRBV7-8 to TRBJ1-5; D may be TRBD1 (6 bases). V lost 0 bases, J lost 3 bases, and 9 bases lay in between. The CDR3 has 15 amino acids. Germline assignment: CDR1 SGHVS and CDR2 FQNEAQ.

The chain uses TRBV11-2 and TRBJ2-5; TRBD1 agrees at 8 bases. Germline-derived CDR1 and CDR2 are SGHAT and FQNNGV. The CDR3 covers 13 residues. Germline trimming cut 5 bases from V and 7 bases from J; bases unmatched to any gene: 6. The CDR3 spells CASSTDREGTQYF. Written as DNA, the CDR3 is TGTGCCAGCAGCACGGACAGGGAAGGGACCCAGTACTTC.

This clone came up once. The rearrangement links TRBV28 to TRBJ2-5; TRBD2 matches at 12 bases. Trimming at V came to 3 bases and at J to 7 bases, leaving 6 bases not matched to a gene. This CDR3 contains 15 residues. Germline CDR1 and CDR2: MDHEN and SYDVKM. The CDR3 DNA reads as TGTGCCAGCAGTTTTAGGACTAGCGGGGTAGCGACCCAGTACTTC. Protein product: CASSFRTSGVATQYF.